This T cell receptor (beta chain) was sequenced for a study of T cell responses to AZD1222 COVID-19 vaccine. V shed 2 bases and J shed 6 bases, with 12 bases lying between them. The CDR3 runs 13 residues. Germline V gene lookup returns CDR1 SGHRS and CDR2 YFSETQ. The method was immunoSEQ multiplex PCR; TCRdb's version includes in-frame clones alone and lacks a portion of them. The sample records under 150,000 clones, around 94% being singletons. Points on this clone: What it binds is unknown.

Study findings and constraints: Only a handful of AZD1222 recipients, more than five in all, had baseline seropositivity. Spike was spanned by vaccine-associated CD4 TCRs, which were dominant at 160-218 and 743-854.

This sample comprised peripheral blood, obtained 28 days after the second AZD1222 dose. J is TRBJ2-7 and V is TRBV5-1, with D unresolved. The TCR sequence derives from an adult who received the AZD1222 COVID-19 vaccine. The CDR3 spells CASSFLADCEQYV. DNA of the CDR3: TGCGCCAGCAGCTTCCTTGCCGATTGCGAGCAGTACGTC.